This T cell receptor (beta chain) was profiled in a study of T-cell reconstitution after alpha-beta-depleted transplantation in children. Trimming took 6 bases from V and 4 from J; bases not matched to a gene: 12. Germline V lookup: CDR1 SGHTA, CDR2 FQGNSA. This CDR3 comprises 17 residues. Study-level findings and limits: Several hundred graft clones that had expanded were reportedly the source of alpha-beta T cells about two months after transplant.

TCRbeta library preparation incorporated unique molecular identifiers. MiXCR, applied by TCRdb to the PCR reads, yields one record per CDR3 protein. This table has hundreds of thousands of distinct CDR3 sequences, about 11% appearing once. With regard to this clonotype: The antigen is not known.

The sequences come from PBMCs, collected before TCRalphabeta/CD19-depleted stem cell transplant. The gene calls are TRBV7-2 and TRBJ2-2, with TRBD1 matching 9 bases. This TCR was recovered from a child under two years old with acute myeloid leukemia, due to receive a stem cell transplant. The CDR3 is CASRSPAGQGATGELFF. CDR3 nucleotide sequence: TGTGCCAGCAGGTCACCTGCGGGACAGGGTGCCACCGGGGAGCTGTTTTTT.